A single sample gave rise to the 5 T cell receptor beta chains below, sequenced in a study of regulatory T cells in long-lasting Graves disease (TCRdb year 2021). Library prep was done by multiplex PCR. The sequencing machine was an Illumina HiSeq 4000. iRepertoire HTBI primers and Arm-PCR amplification of CDR3 regions were used to construct TCR beta libraries. The public reads were quality trimmed at Q25 with fastp and then assembled into clones with MiXCR by TCRdb, keeping productive beta chains. All rows with the same CDR3 protein become a single entry with the most common DNA and genes. This sample has over 200,000 distinct CDR3 sequences in its table, and approximately 20% of those were observed once. The top ten clones comprise roughly 23% of the sample. The time point tag for this specimen amounts to: newly diagnosed GD, antithyroid drugs for less than 3 months. For both TCR sequencing and RNA sequencing, RNA was extracted from PBMCs in TRIzol.

Source: peripheral blood mononuclear cells (PBMCs), taken at new diagnosis, from a patient treated with antithyroid drugs. Receptors originate from a female donor with Graves disease.

The CDR3 here is CASSLPSGSGQYF. Written as DNA, the CDR3 is TGTGCCAGCAGCCTCCCCAGCGGGAGTGGGCAGTACTTC. The chain links TRBV5-6 to TRBJ2-7; 8 positions match TRBD2. From germline, CDR1 is SGHDT and CDR2 YYEEEE. After removal of 4 bases from V and 9 bases from J, the junction contained 9 bases not matched to a gene. The CDR3 length is 13 residues.

This clonotype was seen many times. The chain is built from TRBV28 and TRBJ2-5, with D unclear. There are 14 residues in the CDR3. Trimming removed 2 bases at V and 2 bases at J, with 9 bases between. CDR1 is MDHEN, CDR2 SYDVKM, per germline. The CDR3 region has the DNA TGTGCCAGCAGTTTACGGGCGCTGCAAGAGACCCAGTACTTC. It codes for CASSLRALQETQYF. The full variable domain, with the rest looked up from reference TRBV28 and TRBJ2-5, is DVKVTQSSRYLVKRTGEKVFLECVQDMDHENMFWYRQDPGLGLRLIYFSYDVKMKEKGDIPEGYSVSREKKERFSLILESASTNQTSMYLCASSLRALQETQYFGPGTRLLVL.

This clonotype has a count of ten or more. This sequence joins TRBV7-9 and TRBJ1-6; no firm D call. Trimming took off 5 bases at V and 5 bases at J, with 10 bases between the two ends. This CDR3 contains 14 residues. Germline values: CDR1 SEHNR, CDR2 FQNEAQ (reference sequence). The CDR3 region is CASSPGDNNSPLHF. The CDR3 nucleotides are TGTGCCAGCAGCCCGGGAGATAATAATTCACCCCTCCACTTT. The complete variable domain, with remaining parts taken from reference TRBV7-9 and TRBJ1-6, reads DTGVSQNPRHKITKRGQNVTFRCDPISEHNRLYWYRQTLGQGPEFLTYFQNEAQLEKSRLLSDRFSAERPKGSFSTLEIQRTEQGDSAMYLCASSPGDNNSPLHFGNGTRLTVT.

This clonotype was recorded many times. The V call is TRBV27, the J call TRBJ1-2; perhaps TRBD1 as D (5 bases). The CDR3 has 16 residues. Trimming removed 6 bases at V and 4 bases at J, with 21 bases between. Germline V gene data show CDR1 as MNHEY and CDR2 as SMNVEV (reference sequence). DNA of the CDR3: TGTGCCAGCAGGACAGACGCTAGCAATCCAGTCTATGGCTACACCTTC. Translated, it gives CASRTDASNPVYGYTF.

This clonotype was detected many times. The V and J genes are TRBV20-1 and TRBJ2-3, with 13 bases lining up with TRBD2. With V trimmed by 6 bases and J by 4 bases, 7 bases remained unmatched. This CDR3 has 15 amino acids. Germline values: CDR1 DFQATT, CDR2 SNEGSKA (reference sequence). In DNA form, the CDR3 reads TGCAGTGCCCAACTAGCGGGAGGGCCCCCAGATACGCAGTATTTT. Translated: CSAQLAGGPPDTQYF.